Listed below are T cell receptor beta chains from one sample, sequenced in a study of blood T cell repertoires in COVID-19. This table comes from immunoSEQ multiplex PCR, and its TCRdb copy is limited to in-frame clones, with some not included. The table has about 150,000 clones, approximately 85% seen once. Sequencing input: peripheral blood. The receptors were sampled from a man aged 55 to 69 with COVID-19, enrolled during active disease. The CDR3 runs from the conserved cysteine through the conserved F or W. The D gene is left open where the match is weak. Expanded clones get a size class; other rows say once, few or many, or leave the size out.

V gene: TRBV4-3
J gene: TRBJ1-4
D gene: .
clone size: few
CDR3 DNA: TGCGCCAGCAGCCAAGTAGGCGCGGGCCAGAATGAAAAACTGTTTTTT
CDR3 protein: CASSQVGAGQNEKLFF

V gene: TRBV24-1
J gene: TRBJ1-3
D gene: .
clone size: .
CDR3 DNA: TGTGCCACCAGTGCTACAGGGACTGGAAACACCATATATTTT
CDR3 protein: CATSATGTGNTIYF

V gene: TRBV7-2
J gene: TRBJ1-4
D gene: .
clone size: .
CDR3 DNA: TGTGCCAGCAGCCGGGACAACCTTGAAAAACTGTTTTTT
CDR3 protein: CASSRDNLEKLFF

V gene: TRBV7-2
J gene: TRBJ1-1
D gene: .
clone size: once
CDR3 DNA: TGTGCCAGCAGCTGGAACCGGGGAACTGAAGCTTTCTTT
CDR3 protein: CASSWNRGTEAFF

V gene: TRBV19
J gene: TRBJ1-1
D gene: TRBD1
clone size: few
CDR3 DNA: TGTGCCAGTAGGCCCGAGACAGGGTTGAACACTGAAGCTTTCTTT
CDR3 protein: CASRPETGLNTEAFF

V gene: TRBV11-3
J gene: TRBJ2-7
D gene: .
clone size: .
CDR3 DNA: TGTGCCAGCAGCTTTTTAGGGGTCGAATACGAGCAGTACTTC
CDR3 protein: CASSFLGVEYEQYF

V gene: TRBV29-1
J gene: TRBJ1-1
D gene: .
clone size: .
CDR3 DNA: TGCAGCGTTGCGGCAGGGCTCACTGAAGCTTTCTTT
CDR3 protein: CSVAAGLTEAFF

V gene: TRBV11-3
J gene: TRBJ1-2
D gene: TRBD1
clone size: .
CDR3 DNA: TGTGCCAGCAGCTATCAACAGGGGAACTATGGCTACACCTTC
CDR3 protein: CASSYQQGNYGYTF

V gene: TRBV4-3
J gene: TRBJ2-5
D gene: .
clone size: .
CDR3 DNA: TGCGCCAGCAGCCAAGTCGTAGGGGCGGAGACCCAGTACTTC
CDR3 protein: CASSQVVGAETQYF

V gene: TRBV7-2
J gene: TRBJ2-7
D gene: .
clone size: few
CDR3 DNA: TGTGCCAGCAGCTTAGTGGGCCACGAGCAGTACTTC
CDR3 protein: CASSLVGHEQYF

V gene: TRBV30
J gene: TRBJ2-3
D gene: .
clone size: .
CDR3 DNA: TGTGCCTGGAGCGCGGGCGCGGGGGATACGCAGTATTTT
CDR3 protein: CAWSAGAGDTQYF

V gene: TRBV25-1
J gene: TRBJ1-1
D gene: .
clone size: .
CDR3 DNA: TGTGCCACCGGGGGAGCGGGAATGAACACTGAAGCTTTCTTT
CDR3 protein: CATGGAGMNTEAFF

V gene: TRBV5-6
J gene: TRBJ2-5
D gene: .
clone size: .
CDR3 DNA: TGTGCCAGCAGCTTGGGGCCGTACCAAGAGACCCAGTACTTC
CDR3 protein: CASSLGPYQETQYF

V gene: TRBV5-1
J gene: TRBJ2-7
D gene: .
clone size: .
CDR3 DNA: TGCGCCAGCAGCCCCCGGACAAGAACCTACGAGCAGTACTTC
CDR3 protein: CASSPRTRTYEQYF

V gene: TRBV5-1
J gene: TRBJ2-7
D gene: .
clone size: .
CDR3 DNA: TGCGCCAGCAGCTTGTCAGCAGGGACCTACGAGCAGTACTTC
CDR3 protein: CASSLSAGTYEQYF

V gene: TRBV7-9
J gene: TRBJ2-6
D gene: TRBD1
clone size: .
CDR3 DNA: TGTGCCAGCAGCCCGACAGGGGCTCGCCCTGGGGCCAACGTCCTGACTTTC
CDR3 protein: CASSPTGARPGANVLTF

V gene: TRBV4-3
J gene: TRBJ2-2
D gene: TRBD2
clone size: few
CDR3 DNA: TGCGCCAGCAGCCGTTCGGGACTAGCGGGAGACGGCGGCGGGGAGCTGTTTTTT
CDR3 protein: CASSRSGLAGDGGGELFF

V gene: TRBV3-1/TRBV3-2
J gene: TRBJ2-1
D gene: TRBD2
clone size: .
CDR3 DNA: TGTGCCAGCAGCCAAGGGCTAGCGGGACCTAGTGAGCAGTTCTTC
CDR3 protein: CASSQGLAGPSEQFF

V gene: TRBV29-1
J gene: TRBJ1-3
D gene: .
clone size: .
CDR3 DNA: TGCAGCGTTGAGGCGGGATCTCCGCTGGGAAACACCATATATTTT
CDR3 protein: CSVEAGSPLGNTIYF

V gene: TRBV28
J gene: TRBJ1-2
D gene: TRBD1
clone size: .
CDR3 DNA: TGTGCCAGCAGCCCTCCCCGACAGGGAACCATTAACTATGGCTACACCTTC
CDR3 protein: CASSPPRQGTINYGYTF

V gene: TRBV10-3
J gene: TRBJ2-2
D gene: TRBD2
clone size: .
CDR3 DNA: TGTGCCATCCCGAGAACGGGGGGGACGGCGAACACCGGGGAGCTGTTTTTT
CDR3 protein: CAIPRTGGTANTGELFF

V gene: TRBV9
J gene: TRBJ2-1
D gene: .
clone size: .
CDR3 DNA: TGTGCCAGCAGCGTAGAGGGCGGGCTTTGGGAGCAGTTCTTC
CDR3 protein: CASSVEGGLWEQFF

V gene: TRBV7-9
J gene: TRBJ1-3
D gene: TRBD1
clone size: .
CDR3 DNA: TGTGCCAGCAGCGCTATGGGACAGGTTGGAAACACCATATATTTT
CDR3 protein: CASSAMGQVGNTIYF

V gene: TRBV3-1/TRBV3-2
J gene: TRBJ1-1
D gene: .
clone size: .
CDR3 DNA: TGTGCCAGCAGCGTACAGGGGAACACTGAAGCTTTCTTT
CDR3 protein: CASSVQGNTEAFF

V gene: TRBV11-2
J gene: TRBJ1-6
D gene: .
clone size: .
CDR3 DNA: TGTGCCAGCAGCTTAGCCCGGGACACCGGGTTCCCCCTCCACTTT
CDR3 protein: CASSLARDTGFPLHF

V gene: TRBV9
J gene: TRBJ2-1
D gene: TRBD1
clone size: .
CDR3 DNA: TGTGCCAGCGTGGCGAGTACAGGGGGTTACAATGAGCAGTTCTTC
CDR3 protein: CASVASTGGYNEQFF

V gene: TRBV5-1
J gene: TRBJ1-6
D gene: .
clone size: .
CDR3 DNA: TGCGCCAGCAGCTTGGAGCAGGGCGTGGGTTCACCCCTCCACTTT
CDR3 protein: CASSLEQGVGSPLHF

V gene: TRBV5-5
J gene: TRBJ1-5
D gene: .
clone size: .
CDR3 DNA: TGTGCCAGCAGCTTGGGTCAGGGCGCAGCTCAGCCCCAGCATTTT
CDR3 protein: CASSLGQGAAQPQHF

V gene: TRBV19
J gene: TRBJ1-6
D gene: .
clone size: many
CDR3 DNA: TGTGCCAGTAGCTATTATAATTCACCCCTCCACTTT
CDR3 protein: CASSYYNSPLHF

V gene: TRBV4-1
J gene: TRBJ2-5
D gene: TRBD2
clone size: .
CDR3 DNA: TGCGCCAGCAGCCAAGCGCTGGCGAAAGCGGGGGGGTTGGAGACCCAGTACTTC
CDR3 protein: CASSQALAKAGGLETQYF

V gene: TRBV3-1/TRBV3-2
J gene: TRBJ2-1
D gene: TRBD2
clone size: .
CDR3 DNA: TGTGCCAGCAGCCAAGCGATCGGGACTACCACCAGTGAGCAGTTCTTC
CDR3 protein: CASSQAIGTTTSEQFF

V gene: TRBV7-9
J gene: TRBJ1-1
D gene: .
clone size: .
CDR3 DNA: TGTGCCAGCAGCAAACAGGGACTAGGGGAAGCTTTCTTT
CDR3 protein: CASSKQGLGEAFF

V gene: TRBV19
J gene: TRBJ1-6
D gene: .
clone size: .
CDR3 DNA: TGTGCCAGTAGTATATTTCCGGGAACGGCTAATTCACCCCTCCACTTT
CDR3 protein: CASSIFPGTANSPLHF

V gene: TRBV11-3
J gene: TRBJ2-3
D gene: TRBD1
clone size: .
CDR3 DNA: TGTGCCAGCAAGCCGGGACAGGGGGACACAGATACGCAGTATTTT
CDR3 protein: CASKPGQGDTDTQYF

V gene: TRBV7-9
J gene: TRBJ2-7
D gene: .
clone size: few
CDR3 DNA: TGTGCCAGCAGCTCCTCCAACGACAAGATCTCCTACGAGCAGTACTTC
CDR3 protein: CASSSSNDKISYEQYF

V gene: TRBV7-8
J gene: TRBJ1-1
D gene: .
clone size: .
CDR3 DNA: TGTGCCACCTCCCTCCGGGGGAACACTGAAGCTTTCTTT
CDR3 protein: CATSLRGNTEAFF

V gene: TRBV5-1
J gene: TRBJ2-5
D gene: TRBD2
clone size: .
CDR3 DNA: TGCGCCAGCAGCACCTCCGGGACTAGGGGGGAGACCCAGTACTTC
CDR3 protein: CASSTSGTRGETQYF

V gene: TRBV29-1
J gene: TRBJ1-1
D gene: TRBD1
clone size: .
CDR3 DNA: TGCAGCGTTTCTACTGACAGGGAAACTTTCTTT
CDR3 protein: CSVSTDRETFF

V gene: TRBV6-5
J gene: TRBJ2-7
D gene: .
clone size: .
CDR3 DNA: TGTGCCAGCAGGGGTGCGGGTCCGTACGAGCAGTACTTC
CDR3 protein: CASRGAGPYEQYF

V gene: TRBV24-1
J gene: TRBJ2-7
D gene: .
clone size: .
CDR3 DNA: TGTGCCACCAGTGACGCTACTAGGAACGAGCAGTACTTC
CDR3 protein: CATSDATRNEQYF

V gene: TRBV27
J gene: TRBJ2-7
D gene: .
clone size: .
CDR3 DNA: TGTGCCAGCTTGCCAGCTCTCGGGAAACGCGGAGAAGGACCTTCCTACGAGCAGTACTTC
CDR3 protein: CASLPALGKRGEGPSYEQYF

V gene: TRBV6-2/TRBV6-3
J gene: TRBJ2-5
D gene: .
clone size: .
CDR3 DNA: TGTGCCAGCAGTTATTGGAACAGCAAGTCACAAGAGACCCAGTACTTC
CDR3 protein: CASSYWNSKSQETQYF

V gene: TRBV11-2
J gene: TRBJ2-1
D gene: .
clone size: .
CDR3 DNA: TGTGCCAGCACCCTTACCGAGACAGCTTACAATGAGCAGTTCTTC
CDR3 protein: CASTLTETAYNEQFF

V gene: TRBV6-5
J gene: TRBJ1-2
D gene: .
clone size: .
CDR3 DNA: TGTGCCAGCAGTTACTCCCCAGGGTCATATGGCTACACCTTC
CDR3 protein: CASSYSPGSYGYTF

V gene: TRBV12-3/TRBV12-4
J gene: TRBJ1-1
D gene: TRBD1
clone size: few
CDR3 DNA: TGTGCCAGCAGCTCGACAGGGCCCACTGAAGCTTTCTTT
CDR3 protein: CASSSTGPTEAFF